What follows are 13 T cell receptor beta chains derived from one specimen sequenced in a study of blood T cells in healthy people across ages. The second PCR ran about 6 to 11 cycles with a sample-barcoded 5' primer and J-beta primers. One entry per CDR3 protein, called by TCRdb with MiXCR from the 5' RACE reads. This sample has over 700,000 distinct CDR3 sequences, with roughly 25% found just once. This same sample was also part of a study on T cells of mothers and their children.

The source material was blood. The source is a boy aged 10-17 years in good health.

This clonotype was seen only a few times. The CDR3 DNA reads as TGTGCCAGCAGCAGAGACTCGGCGAGGGAAACCAATGAGCAGTTCTTC. This codes for CASSRDSARETNEQFF. The chain uses TRBV7-6 and TRBJ2-1, with a possible D match to TRBD2 (5 bases). The germline V gene has CDR1 SGHVS and CDR2 FNYEAQ. V was shortened by 5 bases and J by 6 bases, with 20 bases between the two germline ends. The CDR3 loop spans 16 amino acids.

The table lists this clonotype with a count of one. Mismatch with germline at one junction end may stem from a read error. The chain is built from TRBV4-1 and TRBJ1-5; TRBD1 agrees at 11 bases. Germline CDR1 is MGHRA and CDR2 is YSYEKL. This CDR3 has 15 residues. Here the CDR3 reads CASSQGQGEGQPKHF. Written as DNA, the CDR3 is TGCGCCAGCAGCCAGGGACAGGGGGAGGGTCAGCCCAAGCATTTT.

In DNA form, the CDR3 reads TGCAGCGTGGTACCGGGACAGGGATTCTACGAGCAGTACTTC. Translation gives CSVVPGQGFYEQYF. The J gene is TRBJ2-7, the V gene TRBV29-1; 9 nucleotides line up with TRBD1. J was trimmed by 3 bases and V by 6 bases; bases with no gene match: 9. Germline V gene sequence: CDR1 SQVTM, CDR2 ANQGSEA. The CDR3 sequence is 14 residues long.

This clonotype was recorded a few times. The chain employs TRBV3-1 and TRBJ1-6, with TRBD1 matching over 7 bases. CDR1 and CDR2 (germline): LGHDT, YNNKEL (reference sequence). The CDR3 is 15 residues long. Trimming removed 0 bases from V and 10 bases from J; junction bases left unmatched: 6. Here the CDR3 reads CASSQEDRVSSPLHF. Here the CDR3 DNA reads TGTGCCAGCAGCCAAGAAGACAGGGTATCCTCACCCCTCCACTTT.

This clonotype has ten or more counts. This sequence joins TRBV12-3 or TRBV12-4 and TRBJ2-7; D not resolved. V was trimmed by 6 bases and J by 7 bases, leaving 10 bases between them. The CDR3 is made up of 11 amino acids. CDR3 DNA: TGTGCCAGCAGCCGGACGGGTGAGCAGTACTTC. It yields the protein CASSRTGEQYF.

The chain has TRBV5-5 and TRBJ1-1, with 10 bases aligning to TRBD1. V gave up 4 bases and J gave up 0 bases; unmatched junction bases: 6. The CDR3 runs to 16 residues. Germline CDR1 reads SGHKS; CDR2 reads YYEKEE (reference sequence). This chain's CDR3 is CASSRYGTGVNTEAFF. CDR3 nucleotides: TGTGCCAGCAGCCGATACGGGACAGGGGTGAACACTGAAGCTTTCTTT.

V usage is TRBV6-6 and J usage is TRBJ2-3; D gene unclear. The CDR3 is made up of 14 amino acids. Germline loops: CDR1 MNHNY, CDR2 SVGAGI (reference sequence). V shed 2 bases and J shed 5 bases, with 11 bases lying between them. CDR3 residues: CASSYVGVKDTQYF. CDR3 DNA sequence: TGTGCCAGCAGTTACGTCGGAGTAAAAGATACGCAGTATTTT.

The rearrangement uses TRBV6-1 and TRBJ2-1; 7 nucleotides line up with TRBD2. The CDR3 length is 16 residues. The ends lost 6 bases at V and 0 bases at J; junction bases unmatched: 8. The V gene's germline CDR1 is MNHNS and CDR2 SASEGT. The CDR3: CASSALGGGSYNEQFF. CDR3 DNA sequence: TGTGCCAGCAGCGCCCTGGGGGGGGGCTCCTACAATGAGCAGTTCTTC.

The gene calls are TRBV29-1 and TRBJ2-7; 7 positions agree with TRBD2. The CDR3 is made up of 13 amino acids. V trimming: 4 bases; J trimming: 8 bases; junction bases outside the gene matches: 11. Germline assignment: CDR1 SQVTM and CDR2 ANQGSEA. The CDR3 bases are TGCAGCGTTGGGGGGAGGGCAGCGTTGCAGCAGTACTTC. The encoded protein is CSVGGRAALQQYF.

As for this clonotype: One end of the junction fails to match germline, which may point to a read error. The gene calls are TRBV28 and TRBJ2-5; 13 bases are shared with TRBD2. This CDR3 spans 17 amino acids. Germline CDR1 MDHEN, CDR2 SYDVKM. CDR3 nucleotide sequence: TGTGCCAGCAGTTCACTAGCGGGAGGGCCCCCCTTCAATGAGCAATTCTTC. Translating gives CASSSLAGGPPFNEQFF.

The chain combines TRBV29-1 with TRBJ2-1; 8 bases agree with TRBD1. CDR1 and CDR2 from the germline V gene are SQVTM and ANQGSEA. This CDR3 has 15 amino acids. Unmatched junction bases numbered 16, after V lost 6 bases and J lost 9 bases. CDR3 DNA sequence: TGCAGCGTGGGACTCCCGGACAGGGTTCGGAGTGAGCAGTTCTTC. Translated: CSVGLPDRVRSEQFF.

The chain carries TRBV5-1 and TRBJ2-5, with unresolved D. The V gene's germline CDR1 is SGHRS and CDR2 YFSETQ. The CDR3 covers 14 residues. Trimming took 0 bases from V and 3 from J, leaving 9 bases between them. DNA for the CDR3: TGCGCCAGCAGCTTGGCTCACGGTGAAGAGACCCAGTACTTC. Translating it yields CASSLAHGEETQYF.

On this clonotype itself: The junction and the germline gene differ at one end; a read error may be behind it. The rearrangement joins TRBV29-1 to TRBJ2-7; D may be TRBD1 or TRBD2 (5 bases each). The CDR3 has 12 amino acids. Germline CDR1 is SQVTM and CDR2 is ANQGSEA. CDR3 DNA: TGCAGCGTTGCGGGACCCCACGGGGAGCAGTGCTTC. It is translated as CSVAGPHGEQCF.